This paragraph covers one T cell receptor (beta chain) sequence. Germline CDR1 and CDR2: SNHLY and FYNNEI. The CDR3 length is 13 residues. The germline V and J ends were trimmed by 4 bases and 2 bases, with 8 bases remaining between them. The sample belongs to a study of PD-1 and CTLA-4 blockade in melanoma. TCRdb keeps only in-frame clones here, not all; method: immunoSEQ multiplex PCR. Here the sample spans 25,000 to 35,000 clones, 91% being singletons. This clonotype was obtained from a human donor with melanoma. J is TRBJ1-1 and V is TRBV2, with D possibly TRBD1 on 5 matching bases. Sample: CD8+ T cells from peripheral blood, taken from a patient given anti-PD-1 treatment. The CDR3 loop reads CASSGQLNTEAFF. In DNA form, the CDR3 reads TGTGCCAGCAGTGGACAGTTAAACACTGAAGCTTTCTTT.